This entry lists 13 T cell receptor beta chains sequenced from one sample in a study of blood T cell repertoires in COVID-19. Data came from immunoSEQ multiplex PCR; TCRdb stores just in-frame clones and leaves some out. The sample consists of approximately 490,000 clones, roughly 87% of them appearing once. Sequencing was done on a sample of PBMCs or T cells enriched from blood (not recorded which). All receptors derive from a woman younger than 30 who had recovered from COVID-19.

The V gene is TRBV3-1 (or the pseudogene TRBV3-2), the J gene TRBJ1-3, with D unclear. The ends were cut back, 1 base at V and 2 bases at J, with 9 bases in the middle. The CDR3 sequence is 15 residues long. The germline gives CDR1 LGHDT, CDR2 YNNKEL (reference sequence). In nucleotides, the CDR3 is TGTGCCAGCAGCCAAGGAGGCAGCCCTGGAAACACCATATATTTT. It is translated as CASSQGGSPGNTIYF.

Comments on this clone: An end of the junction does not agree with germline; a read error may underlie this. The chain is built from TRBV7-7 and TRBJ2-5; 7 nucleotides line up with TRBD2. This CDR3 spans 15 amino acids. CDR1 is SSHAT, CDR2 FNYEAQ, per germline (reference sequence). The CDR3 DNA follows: TGTGCTAGCAGCTTAGGCGGGGGTTCCCAAGAGACCCAGTACTTC. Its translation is CASSLGGGSQETQYF. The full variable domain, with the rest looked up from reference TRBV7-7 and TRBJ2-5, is GAGVSQSPRYKVTKRGQDVTLRCDPISSHATLYWYQQALGQGPEFLTYFNYEAQPDKSGLPSDRFSAERPEGSISTLTIQRTEQRDSAMYRCASSLGGGSQETQYFGPGTRLLVL.

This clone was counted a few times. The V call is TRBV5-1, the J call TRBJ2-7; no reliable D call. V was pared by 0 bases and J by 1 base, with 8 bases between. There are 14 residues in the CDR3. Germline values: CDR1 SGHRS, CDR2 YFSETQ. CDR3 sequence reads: CASSLDSRSYEQYF. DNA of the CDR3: TGCGCCAGCAGCTTGGATTCCAGGTCCTACGAGCAGTACTTC.

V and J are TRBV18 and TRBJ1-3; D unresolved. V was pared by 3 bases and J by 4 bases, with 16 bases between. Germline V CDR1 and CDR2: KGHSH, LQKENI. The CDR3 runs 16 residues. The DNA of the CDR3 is TGTGCCAGCTCACCCAATGCAGGCGCCCTCGGAAACACCATATATTTT. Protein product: CASSPNAGALGNTIYF.

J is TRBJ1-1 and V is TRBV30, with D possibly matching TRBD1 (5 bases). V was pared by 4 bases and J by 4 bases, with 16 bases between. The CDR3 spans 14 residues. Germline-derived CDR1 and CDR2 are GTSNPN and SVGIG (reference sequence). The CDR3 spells CAWTSGEGSTEAFF. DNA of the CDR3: TGTGCCTGGACCTCGGGGGAGGGGAGCACTGAAGCTTTCTTT.

CDR3 nucleotides: TGTGCCAGCACCCTAAGGGGGAATCAGCCCCAGCATTTT. This codes for CASTLRGNQPQHF. This chain uses TRBV12-3 or TRBV12-4 with TRBJ1-5, with D possibly TRBD1 on 6 matching bases. The length of the CDR3 is 13 residues. V was shortened by 7 bases and J by 4 bases, with 11 bases between the two germline ends.

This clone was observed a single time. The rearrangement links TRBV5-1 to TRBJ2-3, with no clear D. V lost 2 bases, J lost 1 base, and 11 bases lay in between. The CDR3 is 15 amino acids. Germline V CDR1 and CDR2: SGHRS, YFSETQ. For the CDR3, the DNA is TGCGCCAGCAGCTTACTACTGATCGGCACAGATACGCAGTATTTT. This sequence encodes CASSLLLIGTDTQYF.

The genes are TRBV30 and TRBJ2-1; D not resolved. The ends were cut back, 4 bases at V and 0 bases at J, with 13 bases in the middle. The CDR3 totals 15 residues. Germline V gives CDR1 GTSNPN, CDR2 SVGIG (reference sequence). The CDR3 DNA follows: TGTGCCTGGACCCTTCCTCTGAGCTCCTACAATGAGCAGTTCTTC. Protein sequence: CAWTLPLSSYNEQFF.

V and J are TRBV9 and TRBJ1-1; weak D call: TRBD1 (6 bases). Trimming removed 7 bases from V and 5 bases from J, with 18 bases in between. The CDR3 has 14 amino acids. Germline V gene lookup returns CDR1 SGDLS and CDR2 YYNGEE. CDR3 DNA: TGTGCCAGCTCCCAAGGGGGTGAGGGGACTGAAGCTTTCTTT. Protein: CASSQGGEGTEAFF.

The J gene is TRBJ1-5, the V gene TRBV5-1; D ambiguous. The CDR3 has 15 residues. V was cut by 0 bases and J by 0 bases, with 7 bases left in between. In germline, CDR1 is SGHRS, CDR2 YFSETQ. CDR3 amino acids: CASSLGVNSNQPQHF. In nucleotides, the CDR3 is TGCGCCAGCAGCTTGGGCGTGAATAGCAATCAGCCCCAGCATTTT.

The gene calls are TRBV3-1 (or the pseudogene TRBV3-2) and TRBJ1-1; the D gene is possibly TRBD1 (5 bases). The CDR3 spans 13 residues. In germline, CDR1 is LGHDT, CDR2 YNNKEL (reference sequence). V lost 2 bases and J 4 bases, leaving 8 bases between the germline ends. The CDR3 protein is CASSQTGVTEAFF. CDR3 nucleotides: TGTGCCAGCAGCCAAACGGGGGTCACTGAAGCTTTCTTT.

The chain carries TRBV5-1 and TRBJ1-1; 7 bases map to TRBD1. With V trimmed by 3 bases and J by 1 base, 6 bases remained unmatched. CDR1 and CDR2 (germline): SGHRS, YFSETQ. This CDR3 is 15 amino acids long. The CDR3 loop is CASSYQGQTNTEAFF. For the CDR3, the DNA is TGCGCCAGCAGCTACCAGGGACAGACGAACACTGAAGCTTTCTTT.

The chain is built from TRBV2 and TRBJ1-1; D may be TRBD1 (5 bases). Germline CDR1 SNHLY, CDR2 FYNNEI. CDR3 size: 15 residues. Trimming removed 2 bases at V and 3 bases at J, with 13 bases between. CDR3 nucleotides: TGTGCCAGCAGTGAATGGAGGGGCGCAGACACTGAAGCTTTCTTT. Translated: CASSEWRGADTEAFF.